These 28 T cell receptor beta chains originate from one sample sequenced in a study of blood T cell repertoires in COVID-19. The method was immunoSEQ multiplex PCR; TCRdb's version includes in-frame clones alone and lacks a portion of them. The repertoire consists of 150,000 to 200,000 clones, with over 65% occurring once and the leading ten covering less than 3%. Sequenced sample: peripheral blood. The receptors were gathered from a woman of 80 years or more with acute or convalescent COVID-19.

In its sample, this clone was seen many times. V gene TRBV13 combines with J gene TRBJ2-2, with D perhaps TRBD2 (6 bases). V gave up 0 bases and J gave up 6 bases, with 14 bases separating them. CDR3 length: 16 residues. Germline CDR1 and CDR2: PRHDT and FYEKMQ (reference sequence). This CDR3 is CASSLGPRLVSGELFF. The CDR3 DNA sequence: TGTGCCAGCAGCTTAGGCCCGCGACTAGTTTCCGGGGAGCTGTTTTTT.

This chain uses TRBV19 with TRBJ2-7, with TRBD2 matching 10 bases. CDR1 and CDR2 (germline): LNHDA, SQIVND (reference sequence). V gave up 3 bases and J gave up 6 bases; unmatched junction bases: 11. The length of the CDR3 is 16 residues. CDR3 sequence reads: CASSISAGGPLREQYF. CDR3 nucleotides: TGTGCCAGTAGTATCTCAGCGGGAGGGCCTCTGCGCGAGCAGTACTTC.

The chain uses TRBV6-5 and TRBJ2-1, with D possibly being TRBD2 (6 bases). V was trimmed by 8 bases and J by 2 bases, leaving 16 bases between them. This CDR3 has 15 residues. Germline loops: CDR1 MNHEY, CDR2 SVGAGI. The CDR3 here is CASGRGTSPYNEQFF. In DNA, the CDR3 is TGTGCCAGCGGGCGGGGCACTAGTCCCTACAATGAGCAGTTCTTC.

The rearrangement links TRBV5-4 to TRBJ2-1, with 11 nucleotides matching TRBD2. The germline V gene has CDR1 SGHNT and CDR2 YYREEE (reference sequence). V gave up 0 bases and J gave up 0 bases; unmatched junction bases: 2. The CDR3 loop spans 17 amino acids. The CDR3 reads CASSLGLAGSSYNEQFF. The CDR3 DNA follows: TGTGCCAGCAGCTTGGGACTAGCGGGGAGCTCCTACAATGAGCAGTTCTTC.

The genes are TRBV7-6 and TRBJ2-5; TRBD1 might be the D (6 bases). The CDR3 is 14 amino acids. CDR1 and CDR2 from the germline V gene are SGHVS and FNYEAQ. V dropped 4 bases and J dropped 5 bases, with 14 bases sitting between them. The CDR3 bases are TGTGCCAGCAGCTCCGGACAGCCCGGCGAGACCCAGTACTTC. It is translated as CASSSGQPGETQYF.

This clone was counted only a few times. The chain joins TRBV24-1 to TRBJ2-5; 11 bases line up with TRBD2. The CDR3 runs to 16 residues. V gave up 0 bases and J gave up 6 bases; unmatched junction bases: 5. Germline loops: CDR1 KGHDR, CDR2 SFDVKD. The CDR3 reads CATSDLTSGSRQTQYF. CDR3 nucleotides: TGTGCCACCAGTGATTTGACTAGCGGGAGTAGGCAGACCCAGTACTTC.

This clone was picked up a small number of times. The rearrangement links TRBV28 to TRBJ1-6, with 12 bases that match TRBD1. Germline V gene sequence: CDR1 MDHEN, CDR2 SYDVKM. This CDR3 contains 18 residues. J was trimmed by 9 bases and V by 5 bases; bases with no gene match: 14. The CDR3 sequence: CASSPPPGQGARGSPLHF. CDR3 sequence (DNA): TGTGCCAGCAGTCCCCCCCCGGGACAGGGGGCGCGGGGTTCACCCCTCCACTTT. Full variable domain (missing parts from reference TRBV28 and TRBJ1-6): DVKVTQSSRYLVKRTGEKVFLECVQDMDHENMFWYRQDPGLGLRLIYFSYDVKMKEKGDIPEGYSVSREKKERFSLILESASTNQTSMYLCASSPPPGQGARGSPLHFGNGTRLTVT.

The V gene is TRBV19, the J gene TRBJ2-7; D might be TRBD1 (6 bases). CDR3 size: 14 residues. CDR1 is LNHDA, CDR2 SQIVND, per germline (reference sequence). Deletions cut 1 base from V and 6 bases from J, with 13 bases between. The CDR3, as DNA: TGTGCCAGTAGTATAGGTGCAGGGGTCCTCGAGCAGTACTTC. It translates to CASSIGAGVLEQYF.

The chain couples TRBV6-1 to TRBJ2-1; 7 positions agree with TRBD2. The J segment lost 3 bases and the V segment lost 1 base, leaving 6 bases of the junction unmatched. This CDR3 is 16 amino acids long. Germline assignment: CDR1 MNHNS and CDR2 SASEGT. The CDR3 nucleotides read TGTGCCAGCAGTGAAGAGGTAGCGGGCTTCTACAATGAGCAGTTCTTC. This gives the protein CASSEEVAGFYNEQFF.

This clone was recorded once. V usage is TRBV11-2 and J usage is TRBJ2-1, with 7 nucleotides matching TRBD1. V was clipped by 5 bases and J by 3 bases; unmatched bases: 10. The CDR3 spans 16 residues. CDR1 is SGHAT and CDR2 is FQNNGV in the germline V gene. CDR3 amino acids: CASSTSTTGNYNEQFF. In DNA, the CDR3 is TGTGCCAGCAGCACGTCCACGACAGGGAACTACAATGAGCAGTTCTTC.

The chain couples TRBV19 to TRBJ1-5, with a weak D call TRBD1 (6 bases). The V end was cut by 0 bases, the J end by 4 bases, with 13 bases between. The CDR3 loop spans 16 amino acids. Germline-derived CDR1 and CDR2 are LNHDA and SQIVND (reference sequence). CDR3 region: CASSIDSRGGNQPQHF. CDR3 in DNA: TGTGCCAGTAGTATAGATTCGAGGGGGGGAAATCAGCCCCAGCATTTT.

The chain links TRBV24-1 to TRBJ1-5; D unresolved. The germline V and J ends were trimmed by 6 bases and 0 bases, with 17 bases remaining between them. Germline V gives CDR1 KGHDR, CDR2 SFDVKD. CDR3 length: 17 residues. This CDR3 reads CATSRDVKADSNQPQHF. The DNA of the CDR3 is TGTGCCACCAGTCGGGATGTAAAGGCCGATAGCAATCAGCCCCAGCATTTT.

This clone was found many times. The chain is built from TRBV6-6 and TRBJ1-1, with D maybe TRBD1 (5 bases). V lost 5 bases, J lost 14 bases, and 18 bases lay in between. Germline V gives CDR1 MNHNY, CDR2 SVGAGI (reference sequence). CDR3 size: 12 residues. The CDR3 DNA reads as TGTGCCAGCAGTCTTCAGGGACTGGGGGAGTTCTTT. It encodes CASSLQGLGEFF.

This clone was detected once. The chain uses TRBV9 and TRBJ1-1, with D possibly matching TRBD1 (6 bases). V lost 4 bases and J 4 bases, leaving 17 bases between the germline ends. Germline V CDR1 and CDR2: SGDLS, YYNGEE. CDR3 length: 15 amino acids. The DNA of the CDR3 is TGTGCCAGCAGCCCCCAGGTAGGGGGGGGCACTGAAGCTTTCTTT. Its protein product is CASSPQVGGGTEAFF. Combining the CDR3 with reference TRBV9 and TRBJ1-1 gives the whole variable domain DSGVTQTPKHLITATGQRVTLRCSPRSGDLSVYWYQQSLDQGLQFLIQYYNGEERAKGNILERFSAQQFPDLHSELNLSSLELGDSALYFCASSPQVGGGTEAFFGQGTRLTVV.

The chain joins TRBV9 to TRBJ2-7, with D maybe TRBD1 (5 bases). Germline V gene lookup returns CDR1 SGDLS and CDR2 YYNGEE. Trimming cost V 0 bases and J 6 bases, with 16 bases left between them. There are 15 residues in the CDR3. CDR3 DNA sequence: TGTGCCAGCAGCGTAGGTGGGCAGGGAAGGGGCGAGCAGTACTTC. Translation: CASSVGGQGRGEQYF.

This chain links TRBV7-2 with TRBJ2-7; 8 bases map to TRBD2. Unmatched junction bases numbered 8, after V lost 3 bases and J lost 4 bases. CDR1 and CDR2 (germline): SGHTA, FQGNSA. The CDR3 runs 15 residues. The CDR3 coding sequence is TGTGCCAGCAGCTTCAGTACGGGAGGGCAATACGAGCAGTACTTC. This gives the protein CASSFSTGGQYEQYF.

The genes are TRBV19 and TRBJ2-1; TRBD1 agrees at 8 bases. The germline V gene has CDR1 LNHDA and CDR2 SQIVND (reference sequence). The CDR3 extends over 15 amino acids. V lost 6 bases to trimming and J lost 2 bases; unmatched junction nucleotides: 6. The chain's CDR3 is CASSGWTGPYNEQFF. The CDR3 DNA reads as TGTGCCAGTAGCGGGTGGACAGGGCCCTACAATGAGCAGTTCTTC.

CDR3 loop: CASSQAGTSMLETQYF. CDR3 sequence (DNA): TGCGCCAGCAGCCAAGCCGGGACTAGCATGTTGGAGACCCAGTACTTC. The chain recombines TRBV4-3 with TRBJ2-5; 9 bases map to TRBD2. Looked up from germline, CDR1 is LGHNA and CDR2 is YSLEER. The J segment lost 5 bases and the V segment lost 1 base, leaving 8 bases of the junction unmatched. The CDR3 is 16 residues long.

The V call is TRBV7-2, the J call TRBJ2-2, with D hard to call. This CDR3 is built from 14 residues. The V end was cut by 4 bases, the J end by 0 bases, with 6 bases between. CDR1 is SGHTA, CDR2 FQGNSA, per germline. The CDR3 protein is CASSSTANTGELFF. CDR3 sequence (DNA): TGTGCCAGCAGCTCGACTGCGAACACCGGGGAGCTGTTTTTT.

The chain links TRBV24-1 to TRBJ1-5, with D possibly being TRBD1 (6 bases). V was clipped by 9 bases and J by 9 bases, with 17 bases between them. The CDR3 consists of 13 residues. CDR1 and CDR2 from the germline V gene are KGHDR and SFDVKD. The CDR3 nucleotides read TGTGCCACCTCTGCGTCAGGGGCCGCGCCCCAGCATTTT. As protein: CATSASGAAPQHF.

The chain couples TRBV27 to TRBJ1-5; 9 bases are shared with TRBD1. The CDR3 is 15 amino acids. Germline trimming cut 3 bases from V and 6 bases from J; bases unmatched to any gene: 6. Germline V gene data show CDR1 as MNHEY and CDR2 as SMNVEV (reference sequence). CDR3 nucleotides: TGTGCCAGCAGTTTCGGGACAGGGAGAAGTCAGCCCCAGCATTTT. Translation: CASSFGTGRSQPQHF.

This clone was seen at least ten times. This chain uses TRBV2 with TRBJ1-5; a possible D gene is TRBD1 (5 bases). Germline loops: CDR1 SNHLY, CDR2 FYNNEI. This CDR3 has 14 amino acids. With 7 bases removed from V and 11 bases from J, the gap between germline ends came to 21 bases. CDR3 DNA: TGTGCCAGCACGACGACAGAACCATTGTCGGCCCAGCATTTT. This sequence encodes CASTTTEPLSAQHF.

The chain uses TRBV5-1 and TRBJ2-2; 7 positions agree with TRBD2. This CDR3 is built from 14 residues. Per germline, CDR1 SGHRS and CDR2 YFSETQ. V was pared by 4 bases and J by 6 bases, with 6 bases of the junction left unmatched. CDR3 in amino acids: CASSTGLVAGELFF. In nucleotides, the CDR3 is TGCGCCAGCAGCACAGGACTAGTAGCCGGGGAGCTGTTTTTT.

The CDR3 coding sequence is TGTGCCAGCAGCCAAGTATGGGTAGCGGAGTACAATGAGCAGTTCTTC. Translation: CASSQVWVAEYNEQFF. This rearrangement joins TRBV3-1 (or the pseudogene TRBV3-2) to TRBJ2-1; possibly TRBD2 for D (6 bases). V dropped 1 base and J dropped 4 bases, with 14 bases sitting between them. The CDR3 covers 16 residues. Germline V gives CDR1 LGHDT, CDR2 YNNKEL (reference sequence).

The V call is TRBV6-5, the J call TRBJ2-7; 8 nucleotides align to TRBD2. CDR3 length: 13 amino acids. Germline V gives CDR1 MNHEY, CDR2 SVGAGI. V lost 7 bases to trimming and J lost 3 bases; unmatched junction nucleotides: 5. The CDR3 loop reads CASTASGHYEQYF. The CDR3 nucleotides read TGTGCCAGCACTGCTAGCGGGCACTACGAGCAGTACTTC.

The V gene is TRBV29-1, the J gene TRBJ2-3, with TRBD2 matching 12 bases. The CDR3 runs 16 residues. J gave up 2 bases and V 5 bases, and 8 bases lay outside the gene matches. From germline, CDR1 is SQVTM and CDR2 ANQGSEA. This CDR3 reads CSVFWTSGTSTDTQYF. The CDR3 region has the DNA TGCAGCGTTTTTTGGACTAGCGGGACTTCCACAGATACGCAGTATTTT.

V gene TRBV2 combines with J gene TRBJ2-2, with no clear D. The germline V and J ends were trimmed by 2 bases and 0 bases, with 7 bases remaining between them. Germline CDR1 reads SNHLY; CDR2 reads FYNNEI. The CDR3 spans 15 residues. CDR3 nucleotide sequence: TGTGCCAGCAGTGAACTGCGTACGAACACCGGGGAGCTGTTTTTT. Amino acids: CASSELRTNTGELFF.

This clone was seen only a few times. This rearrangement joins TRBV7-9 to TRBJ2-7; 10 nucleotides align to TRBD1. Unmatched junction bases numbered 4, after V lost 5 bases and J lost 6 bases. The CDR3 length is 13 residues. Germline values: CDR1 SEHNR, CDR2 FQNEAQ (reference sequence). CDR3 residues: CASSPGQGLEQYF. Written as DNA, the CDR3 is TGTGCCAGCAGCCCGGGACAGGGGCTCGAGCAGTACTTC. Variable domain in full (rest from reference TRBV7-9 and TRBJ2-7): DTGVSQNPRHKITKRGQNVTFRCDPISEHNRLYWYRQTLGQGPEFLTYFQNEAQLEKSRLLSDRFSAERPKGSFSTLEIQRTEQGDSAMYLCASSPGQGLEQYFGPGTRLTVT.